The 31 T cell receptor beta chains below were found in one sample sequenced in a study of blood T cells in healthy people across ages. Primers used in a second PCR of about 7 to 12 cycles were a sample-barcoded 5' primer and a J-beta primer mix. TCRdb recomputed calls from the 5' RACE reads with MiXCR, one row per CDR3 protein. The table lists 1.8 million or so distinct CDR3 sequences, about two fifths of them singletons. The sample was blood. Receptor source: a human donor in good health.

CDR3 protein: CASSPGQSWGEQYF. CDR3 nucleotides: TGTGCCAGCAGCCCAGGACAGAGTTGGGGAGAGCAGTACTTC. The chain employs TRBV7-9 and TRBJ2-7, with a possible D match to TRBD1 (6 bases). The ends were cut back, 5 bases at V and 7 bases at J, with 18 bases in the middle. The CDR3 contains 14 residues. Germline CDR1 and CDR2: SEHNR and FQNEAQ (reference sequence). Supplemented by reference TRBV7-9 and TRBJ2-7, the full variable domain reads DTGVSQNPRHKITKRGQNVTFRCDPISEHNRLYWYRQTLGQGPEFLTYFQNEAQLEKSRLLSDRFSAERPKGSFSTLEIQRTEQGDSAMYLCASSPGQSWGEQYFGPGTRLTVT.

This chain's CDR3 is CASKTATYEQYF. Written as DNA, the CDR3 is TGTGCCAGCAAGACCGCAACCTACGAGCAGTACTTC. The chain carries TRBV2 and TRBJ2-7; D call uncertain. The germline CDR1 and CDR2 sequences are SNHLY and FYNNEI. Between the trimmed V and J ends, which lost 7 bases and 2 bases, there was a span of 9 bases. This CDR3 has 12 amino acids.

The chain joins TRBV9 to TRBJ1-1; weak D call: TRBD1 (6 bases). The V end was cut by 4 bases, the J end by 7 bases, with 14 bases between. Germline-derived CDR1 and CDR2 are SGDLS and YYNGEE. The CDR3 length is 13 residues. The CDR3 nucleotides are TGTGCCAGCAGCACTATACCGGACAGTGAAGCTTTCTTT. It translates to CASSTIPDSEAFF.

The table lists this clonotype with many counts. The chain has TRBV29-1 and TRBJ2-1; D possibly corresponds to TRBD1 (5 bases). V lost 3 bases and J 2 bases, leaving 11 bases between the germline ends. The CDR3 totals 14 residues. The germline CDR1 and CDR2 sequences are SQVTM and ANQGSEA. CDR3 sequence: CSVESRETYNEQFF. CDR3 DNA sequence: TGCAGCGTTGAGTCCAGGGAAACCTACAATGAGCAGTTCTTC.

In regard to this clonotype: One junction end does not reproduce the germline sequence, and a read error may be involved. V usage is TRBV6-2 or TRBV6-3 and J usage is TRBJ1-1, with D perhaps matching TRBD1 (5 bases). CDR1 is MNHEY, CDR2 SVGEGT, per germline. CDR3 length: 13 amino acids. DNA for the CDR3: TGTGCCGGCAGTTATGTCAGGGACACTGAAGCTTTCTTT. Protein sequence: CAGSYVRDTEAFF.

This clonotype was seen a few times. V is TRBV4-3 and J is TRBJ1-2, with 7 positions matching TRBD1. Germline lookup yields CDR1 LGHNA and CDR2 YSLEER. This CDR3 spans 14 amino acids. V dropped 1 base and J dropped 7; count of bases not matched to a gene: 6. The CDR3 sequence is CASSQVRGERGYTF. In nucleotides, the CDR3 is TGCGCCAGCAGCCAAGTCAGGGGGGAACGTGGCTACACCTTC.

Remarks on this clonotype: Just one base apart from a much larger clone, this may be a read error. The V call is TRBV20-1, the J call TRBJ2-1, with D perhaps TRBD1 (6 bases). Germline-derived CDR1 and CDR2 are DFQATT and SNEGSKA (reference sequence). V was pared by 6 bases and J by 6 bases, with 12 bases between. The CDR3 runs 12 residues. Here the CDR3 DNA reads TGCAGTGCCCCGGACAGAATCAATGAGCAGTTCTTC. Translated, it gives CSAPDRINEQFF.

The chain is built from TRBV28 and TRBJ1-2; D is uncertain. The germline V gene encodes CDR1 MDHEN and CDR2 SYDVKM. The ends were cut back, 2 bases at V and 6 bases at J, with 13 bases in the middle. This CDR3 spans 14 amino acids. CDR3 coding DNA: TGTGCCAGCAGTTTAGAGGCGTCGACCAATGGCTACACCTTC. It codes for CASSLEASTNGYTF.

This clonotype has only a few counts. V gene TRBV28 combines with J gene TRBJ2-4; tentatively, D is TRBD2 (7 bases). The length of the CDR3 is 16 residues. With 4 bases removed from V and 13 bases from J, the gap between germline ends came to 26 bases. The germline gives CDR1 MDHEN, CDR2 SYDVKM. The CDR3 DNA reads as TGTGCCAGCAGTTCCTGGGGGGCTTACCCTCCCGGGGGGCAGTACTTC. Its translation: CASSSWGAYPPGGQYF.

The chain recombines TRBV6-2 or TRBV6-3 with TRBJ1-2, with D hard to call. This CDR3 contains 17 residues. V was pared by 5 bases and J by 5 bases, with 24 bases between. The germline V gene encodes CDR1 MNHEY and CDR2 SVGEGT. CDR3 region: CASSQEEGGRRPYGYTF. The CDR3 DNA is TGTGCCAGCAGTCAAGAGGAAGGAGGACGGCGACCTTATGGCTACACCTTC.

The rearrangement uses TRBV2 and TRBJ2-5, with a tentative D call TRBD2 (6 bases). With 1 base removed from V and 3 bases from J, the gap between germline ends came to 12 bases. Germline V gene sequence: CDR1 SNHLY, CDR2 FYNNEI. The length of the CDR3 is 15 residues. The CDR3 region has the DNA TGTGCCAGCAGTGAAGAGTCCGGAGGGGAAGAGACCCAGTACTTC. This sequence encodes CASSEESGGEETQYF. The full variable domain, in which reference TRBV2 and TRBJ2-5 provide the parts outside the CDR3, is EPEVTQTPSHQVTQMGQEVILRCVPISNHLYFYWYRQILGQKVEFLVSFYNNEISEKSEIFDDQFSVERPDGSNFTLKIRSTKLEDSAMYFCASSEESGGEETQYFGPGTRLLVL.

The chain recombines TRBV14 with TRBJ2-5, with TRBD1 matching 7 bases. CDR1 and CDR2 (germline): SGHDN, FVKESK. The CDR3 spans 12 residues. V lost 4 bases, J lost 11 bases, and 7 bases stayed unmatched. The DNA of the CDR3 is TGTGCCAGCAGCCTCCTACAGGGGTTACAGTACTTC. Translated, it gives CASSLLQGLQYF.

V gene TRBV6-5 combines with J gene TRBJ2-4; 10 nucleotides align to TRBD1. V dropped 2 bases and J dropped 8; count of bases not matched to a gene: 9. This CDR3 region has 16 residues. The germline CDR1 and CDR2 sequences are MNHEY and SVGAGI. The CDR3 bases are TGTGCCAGCAGTTACCATTCGGGACAGGGGCGGGACATTCAGTACTTC. Translating it yields CASSYHSGQGRDIQYF.

This chain links TRBV5-1 with TRBJ2-7; 8 bases are a match to TRBD1. The V and J ends lost 4 bases and 7 bases, in that order; junction bases with no gene match: 10. Germline CDR1 and CDR2: SGHRS and YFSETQ. This CDR3 contains 14 residues. The CDR3 sequence: CASSDGQGGYEQYF. The CDR3 DNA reads as TGCGCCAGCAGCGACGGACAGGGAGGATATGAGCAGTACTTC.

The V gene is TRBV5-5, the J gene TRBJ2-3, with 8 bases identical to TRBD2. The CDR3 extends over 17 amino acids. Germline lookup yields CDR1 SGHKS and CDR2 YYEKEE (reference sequence). Trimming took 0 bases from V and 1 from J; bases not matched to a gene: 7. Here the CDR3 reads CASSLVWVSGGTDTQYF. CDR3 nucleotides: TGTGCCAGCAGCTTGGTCTGGGTTAGCGGGGGCACAGATACGCAGTATTTT. The whole variable domain, filled in from reference TRBV5-5 and TRBJ2-3, reads DAGVTQSPTHLIKTRGQQVTLRCSPISGHKSVSWYQQVLGQGPQFIFQYYEKEERGRGNFPDRFSARQFPNYSSELNVNALLLGDSALYLCASSLVWVSGGTDTQYFGPGTRLTVL.

This clonotype was detected only a few times. A read error may account for a junction end that differs from germline. The chain recombines TRBV28 with TRBJ2-6; a possible D gene is TRBD1 (5 bases). This CDR3 contains 17 residues. Germline lookup yields CDR1 MDHEN and CDR2 SYDVKM. The CDR3 bases are TGTGCCAGCAGTACCCCGATGGATAGCTCTGGGGCCAACGTCCCGACTTTC. The encoded protein is CASSTPMDSSGANVPTF.

Only one count was recorded for this clonotype. The genes are TRBV10-3 and TRBJ2-3, with 10 positions matching TRBD1. The CDR3 length is 14 residues. J lost 5 bases, V lost 7 bases, and 6 bases had no gene match. CDR1 is ENHRY and CDR2 is SYGVKD in the germline V gene. Here the CDR3 DNA reads TGTGCCATCACTAAGACAGGGGGCGTAGATACGCAGTATTTT. Encoded protein: CAITKTGGVDTQYF.

This clonotype was seen more than once but under ten times. The chain couples TRBV5-1 to TRBJ2-3; 7 bases match TRBD2. The CDR3 is 15 residues long. The germline gives CDR1 SGHRS, CDR2 YFSETQ. Trimming cost V 5 bases and J 6 bases; bases outside gene matches: 12. This CDR3 is CASRQTSVITDTQYF. In DNA, the CDR3 is TGCGCCAGCAGACAAACTAGCGTGATCACGGATACGCAGTATTTT.

This clonotype was counted only a few times. The V gene is TRBV24-1, the J gene TRBJ1-5, with D possibly TRBD1 on 6 matching bases. CDR1 is KGHDR, CDR2 SFDVKD, per germline. With 6 bases removed from V and 3 bases from J, the gap between germline ends came to 17 bases. The CDR3 is 16 amino acids. CDR3 DNA: TGTGCCACCAGTCCCGCAGGGGACGGGGACAATCAGCCCCAGCATTTT. It translates to CATSPAGDGDNQPQHF.

As to this clonotype: The final CDR3 position lacks the conserved phenylalanine or tryptophan, pointing to a likely read error. This chain links TRBV6-1 with TRBJ1-5; D gene unclear. This CDR3 region has 18 residues. V was trimmed by 3 bases and J by 2 bases, leaving 20 bases between them. Germline-derived CDR1 and CDR2 are MNHNS and SASEGT. CDR3: CASSDPGQVVYGNQPQHC. The DNA of the CDR3 is TGTGCCAGCAGTGACCCGGGCCAAGTGGTCTATGGCAATCAGCCCCAGCATTGT.

CDR3 protein: CAWSRGAGGGYTF. CDR3 sequence (DNA): TGTGCCTGGAGCCGCGGAGCGGGAGGGGGCTACACCTTC. The chain couples TRBV30 to TRBJ1-2; D ambiguous. This CDR3 contains 13 residues. The germline CDR1 and CDR2 sequences are GTSNPN and SVGIG (reference sequence). V was shortened by 3 bases and J by 8 bases, with 16 bases between the two germline ends.

J is TRBJ2-3 and V is TRBV7-8, with D perhaps matching TRBD1 or TRBD2 (5 bases each). V dropped 4 bases and J dropped 1 base, with 12 bases sitting between them. The CDR3 extends over 15 amino acids. Germline CDR1 is SGHVS and CDR2 is FQNEAQ. The CDR3 DNA reads TGTGCCAGCAGCTCCCTATGGGACCGCACAGATACGCAGTATTTT. Translation: CASSSLWDRTDTQYF. Filled out from reference TRBV7-8 and TRBJ2-3, the complete variable domain reads GAGVSQSPRYKVAKRGQDVALRCDPISGHVSLFWYQQALGQGPEFLTYFQNEAQLDKSGLPSDRFFAERPEGSVSTLKIQRTQQEDSAVYLCASSSLWDRTDTQYFGPGTRLTVL.

CDR3 protein: CASSQEWTGAPFEQYF. In DNA form, the CDR3 reads TGCGCCAGCAGCCAAGAATGGACAGGGGCCCCCTTTGAGCAGTACTTC. V is TRBV4-1 and J is TRBJ2-4; 9 bases map to TRBD1. Germline values: CDR1 MGHRA, CDR2 YSYEKL. Unmatched junction bases numbered 13, after V lost 0 bases and J lost 13 bases. There are 16 residues in the CDR3.

This clonotype was observed a single time. This sequence joins TRBV6-1 and TRBJ1-2, with a possible D match to TRBD1 (5 bases). Trimming left V 0 bases short and J 7 bases short, with 9 bases between. The CDR3 runs 13 residues. CDR1 and CDR2 (germline): MNHNS, SASEGT. Here the CDR3 DNA reads TGTGCCAGCAGTGAAGCGGGACTTTTTGGCTACACCTTC. Translation gives CASSEAGLFGYTF.

This clonotype was found a few times. J is TRBJ2-7 and V is TRBV2; D gene unclear. Trimming removed 0 bases at V and 2 bases at J, with 2 bases between. The CDR3 has 12 amino acids. Germline CDR1 is SNHLY and CDR2 is FYNNEI. The chain's CDR3 is CASSEAAYEQYF. The CDR3 DNA sequence: TGTGCCAGCAGTGAAGCCGCCTACGAGCAGTACTTC.

This chain joins TRBV4-3 and TRBJ2-3; no clear D gene. This CDR3 has 14 residues. In germline, CDR1 is LGHNA, CDR2 YSLEER. V shed 2 bases and J shed 2 bases, with 8 bases lying between them. This CDR3 is CASSQNLFTDTQYF. As DNA, the CDR3 is TGCGCCAGCAGCCAAAACCTTTTCACAGATACGCAGTATTTT.

This chain connects TRBV6-5 to TRBJ2-1; 8 nucleotides match TRBD2. The ends lost 1 base at V and 7 bases at J; junction bases unmatched: 6. Germline V CDR1 and CDR2: MNHEY, SVGAGI. This CDR3 region has 15 residues. The CDR3 sequence: CASSYLGLEINEQFF. The CDR3 region has the DNA TGTGCCAGCAGTTACTTGGGACTAGAGATTAATGAGCAGTTCTTC.

This clonotype has only a few counts. The chain employs TRBV7-2 and TRBJ2-7; 7 nucleotides match TRBD1. V lost 5 bases and J lost 6; bases outside the gene matches: 10. The CDR3 sequence is 14 residues long. Per the germline V gene, CDR1 is SGHTA and CDR2 is FQGNSA. CDR3 DNA: TGTGCCAGCAGCCGCGACCACTACAGGGGCGAGCAGTACTTC. This sequence encodes CASSRDHYRGEQYF.

The J gene is TRBJ2-1, the V gene TRBV6-2 or TRBV6-3, with 8 bases that match TRBD1. The CDR3 is made up of 12 amino acids. Germline V gene lookup returns CDR1 MNHEY and CDR2 SVGEGT. Trimming cost V 9 bases and J 5 bases; bases outside gene matches: 3. For the CDR3, the DNA is TGTGCCAGTCGGACAGGGCACAATGAGCAGTTCTTC. Its protein product is CASRTGHNEQFF.

The chain couples TRBV4-3 to TRBJ2-3; 7 bases align to TRBD1. The V and J ends lost 2 bases and 5 bases, in that order; junction bases with no gene match: 4. CDR1 and CDR2 from the germline V gene are LGHNA and YSLEER. This CDR3 is built from 14 residues. CDR3 sequence (DNA): TGCGCCAGCAGCCAATTACAGGGGCGAGATACGCAGTATTTT. Protein product: CASSQLQGRDTQYF.

This clonotype came up a few times. V gene TRBV20-1 combines with J gene TRBJ2-7; 9 positions match TRBD1. This CDR3 is built from 13 residues. After removal of 4 bases from V and 1 base from J, the junction contained 2 bases not matched to a gene. Germline loops: CDR1 DFQATT, CDR2 SNEGSKA (reference sequence). CDR3 residues: CSATTGGSYEQYF. Here the CDR3 DNA reads TGCAGTGCTACGACAGGGGGTTCCTACGAGCAGTACTTC.